These 26 T cell receptor beta chains were sequenced from one sample in a study of blood T cell repertoires in COVID-19. TCRdb's table, derived via immunoSEQ multiplex PCR, lists solely in-frame clones and lacks some. The sample holds tens of thousands of clones, around nine tenths seen once. The specimen sequenced was peripheral blood. The receptors originated from a human donor with active COVID-19. The donor label of this sample is uncertain.

The gene calls are TRBV14 and TRBJ2-1; 9 bases map to TRBD1. CDR1 and CDR2 (germline): SGHDN, FVKESK. The V segment lost 3 bases and the J segment 2 bases; nucleotides outside the gene matches: 20. The CDR3 consists of 21 residues. This chain's CDR3 is CASSHYQKTGGWGRAYNEQFF. DNA for the CDR3: TGTGCCAGCAGCCATTACCAAAAGACAGGGGGTTGGGGACGGGCCTACAATGAGCAGTTCTTC.

V and J are TRBV5-6 and TRBJ2-1, with TRBD2 matching 7 bases. J lost 7 bases, V lost 0 bases, and 7 bases had no gene match. The CDR3 extends over 15 amino acids. Germline V lookup: CDR1 SGHDT, CDR2 YYEEEE. The CDR3 reads CASSLARAGRNEQFF. CDR3 DNA: TGTGCCAGCAGCTTGGCGCGAGCGGGGCGGAATGAGCAGTTCTTC.

The chain has TRBV5-1 and TRBJ1-4; D is unclear. The CDR3 totals 14 residues. Per the germline V gene, CDR1 is SGHRS and CDR2 is YFSETQ. Trimming removed 4 bases at V and 8 bases at J, with 15 bases between. The CDR3 DNA follows: TGCGCCAGCAGCACGACCCGCAGCGGAGAAAAACTGTTTTTT. Protein product: CASSTTRSGEKLFF.

This clone was found a few times. V and J are TRBV5-6 and TRBJ2-7; 8 bases fit TRBD1. The CDR3 is 14 residues long. The V gene's germline CDR1 is SGHDT and CDR2 YYEEEE. After removal of 4 bases from V and 4 bases from J, the junction contained 7 bases not matched to a gene. The CDR3 DNA reads TGTGCCAGCAGCAACGGACAGGGTGGATACGAGCAGTACTTC. Encoded protein: CASSNGQGGYEQYF.

This sequence joins TRBV24-1 and TRBJ2-7; the D is unclear. The V end was cut by 3 bases, the J end by 0 bases, with 5 bases between. The CDR3 loop spans 13 amino acids. CDR1 KGHDR and CDR2 SFDVKD come from the germline V gene. In nucleotides, the CDR3 is TGTGCCACCAGTGATCGTGTCTCCTACGAGCAGTACTTC. Translation: CATSDRVSYEQYF.

The rearrangement uses TRBV5-4 and TRBJ2-7; TRBD2 matches 7 bases. This CDR3 is 15 amino acids long. The junction had 7 bases not matched to a gene; V was cut back by 2 bases and J by 2 bases. Germline lookup yields CDR1 SGHNT and CDR2 YYREEE (reference sequence). CDR3 residues: CASSFGGDYTYEQYF. DNA of the CDR3: TGTGCCAGCAGCTTTGGGGGGGATTATACCTACGAGCAGTACTTC. The variable domain in full, with the rest retrieved from reference TRBV5-4 and TRBJ2-7, is ETGVTQSPTHLIKTRGQQVTLRCSSQSGHNTVSWYQQALGQGPQFIFQYYREEENGRGNFPPRFSGLQFPNYSSELNVNALELDDSALYLCASSFGGDYTYEQYFGPGTRLTVT.

Remarks on this clone: At one boundary the junction diverges from the germline segment, which might be a read error. The chain has TRBV11-1 and TRBJ2-3; no definite D call. This CDR3 is built from 15 residues. Germline V gene lookup returns CDR1 SGHAT and CDR2 FQDESV (reference sequence). This CDR3 is CASSLSSADSDTQYF. CDR3 nucleotide sequence: TGTGCCAGCAGCTTAAGCTCCGCTGACTCAGACACGCAGTATTTT.

The CDR3 DNA reads as TGTGCCAGCAGTCATTCTCTTAGCGGGGGGGCGGAGACCCAGTACTTC. Amino acid sequence: CASSHSLSGGAETQYF. The genes are TRBV2 and TRBJ2-5, with 11 nucleotides matching TRBD2. Trimming removed 5 bases from V and 5 bases from J; junction bases left unmatched: 10. This CDR3 is 16 amino acids long. Germline lookup yields CDR1 SNHLY and CDR2 FYNNEI.

V gene TRBV3-1 (or the pseudogene TRBV3-2) combines with J gene TRBJ2-2; 9 nucleotides align to TRBD2. V shed 2 bases and J 6 bases; nucleotides not matched to a gene: 4. Germline-derived CDR1 and CDR2 are LGHDT and YNNKEL (reference sequence). This CDR3 is built from 15 residues. This CDR3 is CASSQRGGRAGELFF. CDR3 nucleotide sequence: TGTGCCAGCAGCCAACGCGGCGGGAGGGCCGGGGAGCTGTTTTTT.

The chain combines TRBV2 with TRBJ1-2, with D perhaps matching TRBD1 (5 bases). The CDR3 contains 16 residues. V was clipped by 2 bases and J by 4 bases, with 17 bases between them. Germline V gene lookup returns CDR1 SNHLY and CDR2 FYNNEI. CDR3 amino acids: CASSETSGLSSYGYTF. In nucleotides, the CDR3 is TGTGCCAGCAGTGAAACCTCAGGGTTGTCAAGCTATGGCTACACCTTC. The whole variable domain, remainder taken from reference TRBV2 and TRBJ1-2, is EPEVTQTPSHQVTQMGQEVILRCVPISNHLYFYWYRQILGQKVEFLVSFYNNEISEKSEIFDDQFSVERPDGSNFTLKIRSTKLEDSAMYFCASSETSGLSSYGYTFGSGTRLTVV.

The CDR3 loop reads CASSFRLDVYNEQFF. The CDR3, as DNA: TGTGCCAGCAGTTTTCGGCTAGATGTCTACAATGAGCAGTTCTTC. This chain uses TRBV28 with TRBJ2-1; D gene ambiguous. There are 15 residues in the CDR3. The V gene lost 3 bases and the J gene lost 3 bases, with 12 bases spanning the gap. Germline V CDR1 and CDR2: MDHEN, SYDVKM. The full variable domain, with the rest looked up from reference TRBV28 and TRBJ2-1, is DVKVTQSSRYLVKRTGEKVFLECVQDMDHENMFWYRQDPGLGLRLIYFSYDVKMKEKGDIPEGYSVSREKKERFSLILESASTNQTSMYLCASSFRLDVYNEQFFGPGTRLTVL.

Here the CDR3 DNA reads TGTGCCAGCAGTAATACCGCAGGGGGCCGCTATGGCTACACCTTC. Its protein product is CASSNTAGGRYGYTF. This chain connects TRBV6-5 to TRBJ1-2, with 8 bases matching TRBD1. This CDR3 is 15 amino acids long. Germline CDR1 and CDR2: MNHEY and SVGAGI. The V gene end was trimmed by 5 bases and the J gene end by 4 bases; junction bases not matched to a gene: 9.

The chain uses TRBV29-1 and TRBJ2-7; perhaps TRBD1 as D (6 bases). The germline CDR1 and CDR2 sequences are SQVTM and ANQGSEA. CDR3 length: 14 residues. Trimming took off 4 bases at V and 3 bases at J, with 16 bases between the two ends. CDR3 DNA sequence: TGCAGCGTTGCAGGGGAAAAGTCCGACTACGAGCAGTACTTC. Its translation is CSVAGEKSDYEQYF.

V gene TRBV5-4 combines with J gene TRBJ2-7; 8 bases align to TRBD1. CDR1 SGHNT and CDR2 YYREEE come from the germline V gene (reference sequence). The V and J ends lost 4 bases and 5 bases, in that order; junction bases with no gene match: 8. This CDR3 comprises 14 residues. Here the CDR3 DNA reads TGTGCCAGCAGCCCGCCGGACAGGGATCACGAGCAGTACTTC. It codes for CASSPPDRDHEQYF.

The rearrangement links TRBV27 to TRBJ2-6, with D possibly matching TRBD1 (5 bases). The CDR3 length is 17 residues. The V and J ends lost 6 bases and 0 bases respectively, with 15 bases between them. CDR1 is MNHEY, CDR2 SMNVEV, per germline (reference sequence). The CDR3: CASRSYTGPSGANVLTF. The CDR3 nucleotides are TGTGCCAGCAGATCTTATACAGGTCCCTCTGGGGCCAACGTCCTGACTTTC.

This chain connects TRBV2 to TRBJ2-2, with a possible D match to TRBD1 (5 bases). This CDR3 is built from 14 residues. CDR1 is SNHLY and CDR2 is FYNNEI in the germline V gene. Trimming took 4 bases from V and 7 from J, leaving 13 bases between them. CDR3 sequence: CASSGQGTSGELFF. CDR3 nucleotides: TGTGCCAGCAGTGGTCAGGGAACAAGCGGGGAGCTGTTTTTT.

This chain links TRBV5-1 with TRBJ2-7; 9 positions match TRBD2. V was pared by 6 bases and J by 2 bases, with 9 bases of the junction left unmatched. The CDR3 runs 15 residues. CDR1 and CDR2 from the germline V gene are SGHRS and YFSETQ. The DNA of the CDR3 is TGCGCCAGCAAGGGGCTGGCTAGCGGGACCTACGAGCAGTACTTC. Protein sequence: CASKGLASGTYEQYF.

The chain employs TRBV6-6 and TRBJ1-2; D is uncertain. With 0 bases removed from V and 8 bases from J, the gap between germline ends came to 16 bases. The CDR3 has 15 residues. Germline assignment: CDR1 MNHNY and CDR2 SVGAGI (reference sequence). The DNA of the CDR3 is TGTGCCAGCAGTTACTCGATGACGGCGGGGTCAGGCTACACCTTC. It encodes CASSYSMTAGSGYTF.

The chain couples TRBV7-9 to TRBJ2-5; 12 nucleotides agree with TRBD2. From germline, CDR1 is SEHNR and CDR2 FQNEAQ (reference sequence). This CDR3 is built from 14 residues. Unmatched junction bases numbered 2, after V lost 0 bases and J lost 9 bases. CDR3 sequence reads: CASSLAPSGGAQYF. Here the CDR3 DNA reads TGTGCCAGCAGCTTAGCGCCTAGCGGGGGGGCCCAGTACTTC. The whole variable domain, filled in from reference TRBV7-9 and TRBJ2-5, reads DTGVSQNPRHKITKRGQNVTFRCDPISEHNRLYWYRQTLGQGPEFLTYFQNEAQLEKSRLLSDRFSAERPKGSFSTLEIQRTEQGDSAMYLCASSLAPSGGAQYFGPGTRLLVL.

The genes are TRBV6-4 and TRBJ1-5; no clear D. This CDR3 has 13 residues. Deletions cut 6 bases from V and 5 bases from J, with 11 bases between. Germline CDR1 is MRHNA and CDR2 is SNTAGT. CDR3 nucleotides: TGTGCCAGCAGCGAAACAACGTATCAGCCCCAGCATTTT. Residues: CASSETTYQPQHF.

This clone showed up just a few times. The chain employs TRBV7-8 and TRBJ2-3; TRBD1 might be the D (6 bases). The CDR3 consists of 15 residues. Germline assignment: CDR1 SGHVS and CDR2 FQNEAQ. Trimming stripped 1 base from V and 4 bases from J, with 12 bases between. CDR3 DNA sequence: TGTGCCAGCAGCTTAGGGGGGCACCCGGCAGATACGCAGTATTTT. Encoded protein: CASSLGGHPADTQYF.

The chain recombines TRBV6-6 with TRBJ2-1, with 16 bases aligning to TRBD2. CDR1 and CDR2 from the germline V gene are MNHNY and SVGAGI (reference sequence). CDR3 length equals 19 residues. The J segment lost 4 bases and the V segment lost 5 bases, leaving 11 bases of the junction unmatched. CDR3 protein: CASSPSGTSGRARYNEQFF. CDR3 DNA: TGTGCCAGCAGTCCTTCCGGGACTAGCGGGAGGGCCCGGTACAATGAGCAGTTCTTC.

The genes are TRBV7-2 and TRBJ2-4; TRBD1 might be the D (5 bases). There are 16 residues in the CDR3. Germline V CDR1 and CDR2: SGHTA, FQGNSA. V lost 4 bases and J 6 bases, leaving 19 bases between the germline ends. The CDR3 DNA sequence: TGTGCCAGCAGCTCATTCCCTAGGGGCGCAAGAAACATTCAGTACTTC. Protein: CASSSFPRGARNIQYF.

The rearrangement uses TRBV6-5 and TRBJ2-1; the D gene is possibly TRBD1 (6 bases). The CDR3 is 14 residues long. Germline V gene lookup returns CDR1 MNHEY and CDR2 SVGAGI. Trimming removed 2 bases at V and 10 bases at J, with 15 bases between. CDR3 coding DNA: TGTGCCAGCAGTTACAACAGGGTAGTTGGCGAGCAGTTCTTC. Translated: CASSYNRVVGEQFF.

The chain has TRBV6-5 and TRBJ1-2, with 8 bases aligning to TRBD1. V lost 5 bases to trimming and J lost 7 bases; unmatched junction nucleotides: 12. Germline V gene data show CDR1 as MNHEY and CDR2 as SVGAGI. The CDR3 spans 15 residues. CDR3 nucleotides: TGTGCCAGCAGTCAAACCCCAGGGGGCGCGGGTGGCTACACCTTC. Protein product: CASSQTPGGAGGYTF.

This chain joins TRBV11-1 and TRBJ2-2; possible D gene TRBD1, 7 bases. The CDR3 covers 15 residues. V lost 5 bases, J lost 3 bases, and 13 bases lay in between. Germline V gives CDR1 SGHAT, CDR2 FQDESV (reference sequence). This CDR3 is CASSRARGDTGELFF. Here the CDR3 DNA reads TGTGCCAGCAGCCGAGCCAGGGGGGACACCGGGGAGCTGTTTTTT. Using reference TRBV11-1 and TRBJ2-2 for the parts outside the CDR3, the full variable domain is EAEVAQSPRYKITEKSQAVAFWCDPISGHATLYWYRQILGQGPELLVQFQDESVVDDSQLPKDRFSAERLKGVDSTLKIQPAELGDSAMYLCASSRARGDTGELFFGEGSRLTVL.